Listed below are T cell receptor beta chains from one sample, sequenced in a study of T-cell reconstitution after alpha-beta-depleted transplantation in children. TCRdb called the PCR reads again in MiXCR, with one record for every CDR3 protein. The data hold some 290,000 distinct CDR3 sequences, with about a tenth observed a single time. The material sequenced was PBMCs from the stem cell graft donor, taken from the stem cell graft. These receptors were obtained from a human donor who donated a stem cell graft to a child with SCID. Both conserved end residues are part of each CDR3. A D gene is named only where the DNA matches it firmly. Size values are once, few and many counts, or a class for expanded clones, and some rows have none.

j_gene,d_gene,v_gene,abundance,CDR3aa,CDR3nt
TRBJ2-1,NA,TRBV4-1,NA,CASSRTGTHSYNEQFF,TGCGCCAGCAGCCGCACCGGGACGCACTCCTACAATGAGCAGTTCTTC
TRBJ2-7,NA,TRBV7-2,many,CASSQYSYEQYF,TGTGCCAGCAGCCAATATAGTTACGAGCAGTACTTC
TRBJ1-1,NA,TRBV12-3/TRBV12-4,few,CASSWVGLNTEAFF,TGTGCCAGCAGCTGGGTGGGTCTGAACACTGAAGCTTTCTTT
TRBJ2-2,TRBD2,TRBV7-6,NA,CASSYLLWPSGGQNTGELFF,TGTGCCAGCAGCTACCTCCTCTGGCCTAGCGGGGGGCAGAACACCGGGGAGCTGTTTTTT
TRBJ2-7,TRBD1,TRBV27,NA,CASSLKGQGLPYEQYF,TGTGCCAGCAGTTTAAAGGGACAGGGACTCCCCTACGAGCAGTACTTC
TRBJ2-3,NA,TRBV9,NA,CASSANGLGGDTQYF,TGTGCCAGCAGCGCAAACGGCCTTGGGGGAGATACGCAGTATTTT
TRBJ1-1,NA,TRBV12-3/TRBV12-4,NA,CASRLDQGTNTEAFF,TGTGCCAGCAGACTCGATCAGGGTACGAACACTGAAGCTTTCTTT
TRBJ2-5,NA,TRBV20-1,NA,CSATQAETQYF,TGCAGTGCCACTCAGGCGGAGACCCAGTACTTC
TRBJ2-7,NA,TRBV2,few,CASSEVKGTYEQYF,TGTGCCAGCAGTGAGGTAAAGGGTACCTACGAGCAGTACTTC
TRBJ2-2,NA,TRBV28,NA,CASSFRTRQYTGELFF,TGTGCCAGCAGCTTTCGGACCAGGCAATACACCGGGGAGCTGTTTTTT
TRBJ2-7,NA,TRBV5-1,few,CASNDWSYEQYF,TGCGCCAGCAACGACTGGAGCTACGAGCAGTACTTC
TRBJ1-1,NA,TRBV20-1,few,CSARDVRPEAFF,TGCAGTGCTAGAGACGTCCGGCCTGAAGCTTTCTTT
TRBJ2-5,NA,TRBV12-3/TRBV12-4,many,CASSRVAGETQYF,TGTGCCAGCAGCAGGGTGGCGGGGGAGACCCAGTACTTC